This T cell receptor (beta chain) emerged from a study of blood T cell repertoires in COVID-19. Study summary: There were acute and convalescent COVID-19 samples, and they came from the United States, Italy and Spain.

Repertoires were generated with immunoSEQ multiplex PCR, while TCRdb's copy carries only in-frame clones and drops some. Found here are roughly 100,000 clones, roughly 89% of them singletons; the top ten hold roughly 4.2%. Germline CDR1 is MNHNY and CDR2 is SVGAGI (reference sequence). The V and J ends lost 0 bases and 0 bases respectively, with 6 bases between them. CDR3 length: 15 amino acids. This receptor was obtained from a human donor with COVID-19, enrolled during active disease. The donor label of this sample is uncertain. The rearrangement links TRBV6-6 to TRBJ1-5; the D is unclear. Material: peripheral blood. CDR3 sequence reads: CASSYSMRSNQPQHF. The DNA of the CDR3 is TGTGCCAGCAGTTACTCGATGCGTAGCAATCAGCCCCAGCATTTT.